The clone carrying this TCR beta chain came up many times. Its specificity is unknown. The record originates from a study of T cells in Graves' hyperthyroidism and ophthalmopathy. Regarding the study as a whole: For ophthalmopathy, model prediction preceded onset by a median about six months. Separating ophthalmopathy from stable hyperthyroidism was achieved by a 13 V-J model. Clonotypes that were expanded in thyroid above 0.001 mostly appeared in blood too.

RNA transcripts served as the template for amplifying TCR beta CDR3 regions. RT-PCR in the first round (using the HTBI primer set) targeted the TCR CDR3. In TCRdb, the multiplex PCR reads were re-called with MiXCR into one record per CDR3 protein. Of approximately 600,000 distinct CDR3 sequences in the sample, approximately 14% were seen once. Diagnostic assessment was based on clinical symptoms, serum thyroxine and TRAb, thyroid ultrasound and orbital computed tomography. CDR3 length equals 15 residues. V shed 0 bases and J shed 6 bases, with 12 bases lying between them. Looked up from germline, CDR1 is SGHTA and CDR2 is FQGNSA.

The TCR originated in a woman between 18 and 29 years old with Graves' ophthalmopathy. The sequenced sample was blood. V usage is TRBV7-2 and J usage is TRBJ2-1; no reliable D call. The CDR3 reads CASSLAPRSLNEQFF. The CDR3 nucleotides are TGTGCCAGCAGCTTAGCGCCACGTTCCCTCAATGAGCAGTTCTTC.